This T cell receptor (beta chain) was observed in a study of early T cells in non-severe SARS-CoV-2 infection. Unique molecular identifiers were affixed to single, distinct cDNA molecules. TCRdb reprocessed the 5' RACE reads with MiXCR, giving one entry per CDR3 protein. The repertoire holds around 70,000 distinct CDR3 sequences, roughly 10% seen once, with approximately 3% in the top ten. This clonotype was seen at least ten times. Germline-derived CDR1 and CDR2 are SQVTM and ANQGSEA. The CDR3 runs 13 residues. V gave up 6 bases and J gave up 3 bases; unmatched junction bases: 7. Sequencing input: whole blood. The chain recombines TRBV29-1 with TRBJ1-2, with 7 bases that match TRBD1. The TCR was taken from an adult who was a healthcare worker with PCR-confirmed SARS-CoV-2 infection or an uninfected control (not recorded which). In DNA form, the CDR3 reads TGCAGCGTATTTTTAACAGGGGACTATGGCTACACCTTC. It codes for CSVFLTGDYGYTF.